This T cell receptor beta chain was captured by sequencing in a study of blood T cell repertoires in COVID-19. The overall study: Sites across the United States, Italy and Spain contributed samples from acute and convalescent COVID-19. Sources were T cells, B-cell-depleted T cells, or PBMCs; the material itself was cDNA or gDNA.

Authors' processing steps: Estimation of nucleated cell counts relied on the amplification of reference gene primers. Sequenced by immunoSEQ multiplex PCR; TCRdb stores in-frame clones only, minus some. The V and J calls and clone size were taken over from that table, and D and trimming were inferred from the DNA. The table records 150,000 or so clones, under 85% of them present only once. This CDR3 has 15 residues. V was pared by 4 bases and J by 6 bases, with 7 bases of the junction left unmatched. Germline assignment: CDR1 SGHAT and CDR2 FQNNGV. The Seattle patients, enrolled during active infection, were followed longitudinally.

The clonotype was recovered from a man between 60 and 70 years old with COVID-19, enrolled during active disease. This sequence joins TRBV11-2 and TRBJ1-2; 11 nucleotides agree with TRBD1. Sequences were obtained from peripheral blood. In DNA, the CDR3 is TGTGCCAGCAGCTGGGGGACAGGGGGAGTTAATGGCTACACCTTC. Translating it yields CASSWGTGGVNGYTF.